The entry below gives a single TCR beta chain sequence along with its context. Its antigen is as yet unknown. Unique molecular identifiers were incorporated when the TCRbeta library was constructed. Using its own MiXCR run on the PCR reads, TCRdb lists one record per CDR3 protein. The data hold about 600,000 distinct CDR3 sequences, with over 10% observed a single time. This entry comes from a study of T-cell reconstitution after alpha-beta-depleted transplantation in children. Findings and limits, study-wide: Elevated TCRbeta diversity at day 60 was traced, in some patients, to surviving recipient T cells and thymic progenitors. By about two months after transplant, alpha-beta T cells reportedly arose from several hundred graft clones that had expanded.

Material: PBMCs, mostly from graft donor cells, obtained 360 days after TCRalphabeta/CD19-depleted stem cell transplant. This sequence originates from a male patient between 5 and 17 years old who had a stem cell transplant for acute myeloid leukemia, so the T cells may come from the graft donor.

CDR3 residues: CASSYDTSNQPQHF. The CDR3 coding sequence is TGTGCCAGCAGTTACGACACTAGCAATCAGCCCCAGCATTTT. The chain links TRBV2 to TRBJ1-5; D not certain. The CDR3 is 14 residues long. V lost 5 bases and J 0 bases, leaving 8 bases between the germline ends. The V gene's germline CDR1 is SNHLY and CDR2 FYNNEI.